The rows below give T cell receptor beta chains drawn from one sample of a study of T cell repertoires in cytomegalovirus infection. TCRdb called the reads again in MiXCR, with one record for every CDR3 protein. The profile shows approximately 490,000 distinct CDR3 sequences, around 10% of them singletons. The sequenced sample consisted of PBMCs. All receptors come from a human donor in good health (CMV status not recorded). Some clones in this sample may be carry-over from other donors' samples. The CDR3 runs from the conserved cysteine through the conserved F or W. The D gene is left open where the match is weak. A row's size may be missing; if present it is once, few, many or a size class.

cdr3_length	j_call	d_call	v_call	clone_size	cdr3_aa	cdr3_nt
14	TRBJ1-1	NA	TRBV27	many	CASSLSSVNTEAFF	TGTGCCAGCAGTTTATCATCAGTGAACACTGAAGCTTTCTTT
16	TRBJ2-1	TRBD2	TRBV15	many	CATSRDRPSGSDEQFF	TGTGCCACCAGCAGAGATCGGCCTAGCGGGAGTGATGAGCAGTTCTTC
19	TRBJ2-1	TRBD2	TRBV7-8	many	CASSLVSGRAGATYNEQFF	TGTGCCAGCAGCTTAGTAAGCGGCCGAGCGGGGGCTACCTACAATGAGCAGTTCTTC
15	TRBJ2-1	NA	TRBV7-9	NA	CASSPPLGADNEQFF	TGTGCCAGCAGCCCGCCCCTTGGGGCTGACAATGAGCAGTTCTTC
18	TRBJ2-3	TRBD1	TRBV7-8	many	CASSQGPNDRGLTDTQYF	TGTGCCAGCAGCCAGGGCCCTAATGACAGGGGGCTTACAGATACGCAGTATTTT
11	TRBJ1-3	NA	TRBV25-1	few	CASGLGNTIYF	TGTGCCAGTGGCCTTGGAAACACCATATATTTT
13	TRBJ2-3	NA	TRBV6-1	many	CASSERGRDTQYF	TGTGCCAGCAGTGAAAGAGGGAGAGATACGCAGTATTTT
15	TRBJ1-4	NA	TRBV9	once	CASSSLADGNEKLFF	TGTGCCAGCAGCTCCCTGGCGGATGGTAATGAAAAACTGTTTTTT
13	TRBJ2-1	NA	TRBV29-1	few	CSVEGWQANEQFF	TGCAGCGTTGAAGGCTGGCAGGCCAATGAGCAGTTCTTC
12	TRBJ1-1	NA	TRBV6-2/TRBV6-3	many	CASSYVRFEAFF	TGTGCCAGCAGTTACGTTAGATTTGAAGCTTTCTTT
16	TRBJ1-6	NA	TRBV12-3/TRBV12-4	many	CASSPWRDSYNSPLHF	TGTGCCAGCAGTCCCTGGAGGGACTCCTATAATTCACCCCTCCACTTT
14	TRBJ2-7	TRBD1	TRBV15	many	CATSEGQVAYEQYF	TGTGCCACCAGCGAGGGACAGGTTGCCTACGAGCAGTACTTC
15	TRBJ1-4	TRBD1	TRBV4-2	NA	CASSQGEQGAEKLFF	TGTGCCAGCAGCCAAGGAGAACAGGGGGCTGAAAAACTGTTTTTT
13	TRBJ2-7	NA	TRBV28	many	CASSLQTIREQYF	TGTGCCAGCAGTTTACAGACGATAAGAGAGCAGTACTTC
10	TRBJ2-3	NA	TRBV12-3/TRBV12-4	few	CASWSDTQYF	TGTGCCAGCTGGTCAGATACGCAGTATTTT
14	TRBJ1-2	NA	TRBV6-6	few	CASSPGALNYGYTF	TGTGCCAGCAGCCCTGGGGCGCTTAACTATGGCTACACCTTC
19	TRBJ2-2	TRBD2	TRBV4-1	many	CASSQVPSTSGRSAGELFF	TGCGCCAGCAGCCAAGTCCCCTCGACTAGCGGGAGATCGGCCGGGGAGCTGTTTTTT
15	TRBJ2-5	TRBD2	TRBV2	few	CASRGLASGGETQYF	TGTGCCAGCAGAGGACTTGCTAGCGGGGGTGAGACCCAGTACTTC
14	TRBJ2-7	NA	TRBV12-5	few	CASGLPQDPYEQYF	TGTGCTAGTGGTTTGCCTCAAGACCCCTACGAGCAGTACTTC
13	TRBJ2-3	NA	TRBV18	few	CASSPAKRDTQYF	TGTGCCAGCTCGCCGGCGAAACGAGATACGCAGTATTTT
15	TRBJ2-2	NA	TRBV7-8	NA	CASSLAATSTGELFF	TGTGCCAGCAGCTTAGCGGCGACTAGCACCGGGGAGCTGTTTTTT
17	TRBJ2-7	NA	TRBV20-1	NA	CSARDRYRGSLSYEQYF	TGCAGTGCTAGAGATCGCTACCGGGGCAGCCTCTCCTACGAGCAGTACTTC
13	TRBJ2-2	NA	TRBV3-1	NA	CGSSPRYRGELFF	TGTGGCAGCAGCCCGAGGTATAGGGGGGAGCTGTTTTTT
15	TRBJ2-2	NA	TRBV11-1	many	CASSPTYMDTGELFF	TGTGCCAGCAGTCCTACCTATATGGACACCGGGGAGCTGTTTTTT
15	TRBJ1-5	NA	TRBV20-1	NA	CSAPGGGASNQPQHF	TGCAGTGCTCCCGGGGGGGGGGCTAGCAATCAGCCCCAGCATTTT
14	TRBJ2-3	NA	TRBV6-6	few	CASSPLIRTDTQYF	TGTGCCAGCAGCCCATTAATACGCACAGATACGCAGTATTTT
15	TRBJ1-2	TRBD1	TRBV7-8	many	CASSSRTGDRYGYTF	TGTGCCAGCAGCTCCAGGACAGGGGATCGCTATGGCTACACCTTC
13	TRBJ2-7	NA	TRBV5-1	few	CASRAPGSYEQYF	TGCGCCAGCAGGGCCCCGGGGTCCTACGAGCAGTACTTC
17	TRBJ2-3	NA	TRBV11-2	many	CASSFRDLSPGTDTQYF	TGTGCCAGCAGCTTCCGGGACCTTTCTCCAGGGACAGATACGCAGTATTTT
15	TRBJ2-5	NA	TRBV12-3/TRBV12-4	few	CASSRTPGVPETQYF	TGTGCCAGCAGTCGAACGCCAGGGGTACCAGAGACCCAGTACTTC
15	TRBJ1-2	NA	TRBV5-6	NA	CASSLLDSHNYGYTF	TGTGCCAGCAGCTTGCTGGATTCTCATAACTATGGCTACACCTTC
12	TRBJ2-5	NA	TRBV20-1	many	CSAPTGGETQYF	TGCAGTGCTCCAACTGGGGGAGAGACCCAGTACTTC
15	TRBJ2-1	TRBD2	TRBV3-1	many	CASSQEGGRVNEQFF	TGTGCCAGCAGCCAAGAGGGCGGGAGAGTCAATGAGCAGTTCTTC
13	TRBJ2-5	TRBD1	TRBV20-1	many	CSAQVEGAGTQYF	TGCAGTGCTCAGGTTGAGGGGGCGGGGACCCAGTACTTC
13	TRBJ1-4	NA	TRBV2	NA	CASDFQADEKLFF	TGTGCCAGCGACTTCCAGGCGGATGAAAAACTGTTTTTT
14	TRBJ2-1	NA	TRBV12-3/TRBV12-4	few	CASGRRAAYNEQFF	TGTGCCAGCGGCCGACGGGCCGCCTACAATGAGCAGTTCTTC
14	TRBJ1-2	TRBD1	TRBV28	many	CASSMTGTGSGYTF	TGTGCCAGCAGTATGACCGGGACAGGGAGTGGCTACACCTTC
13	TRBJ1-2	NA	TRBV5-1	few	CASSSGSNDGYTF	TGCGCCAGCAGCTCCGGGTCCAACGATGGCTACACCTTC
16	TRBJ2-1	TRBD2	TRBV7-9	many	CASSPPSGSSYNEQFF	TGTGCCAGCAGTCCGCCTAGCGGGAGCTCCTACAATGAGCAGTTCTTC
18	TRBJ2-1	TRBD2	TRBV27	many	CASSSPKASGGGPDEQFF	TGTGCCAGCAGTTCCCCTAAAGCTAGCGGGGGGGGCCCAGATGAGCAGTTCTTC
16	TRBJ2-7	NA	TRBV7-9	many	CASSHGGGRVRDEQYF	TGTGCCAGCAGCCACGGGGGAGGTAGGGTCCGAGACGAGCAGTACTTC
12	TRBJ2-1	NA	TRBV29-1	many	CSVEARLAAQIF	TGCAGCGTTGAAGCCCGATTAGCCGCTCAGATCTTC
16	TRBJ2-1	TRBD1	TRBV5-6	few	CASSLPGTGLYNEQFF	TGTGCCAGCAGCTTGCCCGGGACAGGGCTGTACAATGAGCAGTTCTTC
18	TRBJ2-6	TRBD1	TRBV7-8	many	CASSLAGTGKSGANVLTF	TGTGCCAGCAGCTTAGCCGGGACAGGGAAGTCTGGGGCCAACGTCCTGACTTTC